This T cell receptor beta chain was identified in a study of shared clonotypes between healthy human individuals. Study-wide findings and caveats: Among donors, clonotype sharing was expected to be affected by sequencing depth.

With respect to this clone: Its antigen is not identified.

Generated by immunoSEQ multiplex PCR, the TCRdb table keeps only in-frame clones and is missing some. The sample gives about 2.5 million clones, roughly 90% of which show up once; around 0.38% is in the top ten. CDR3 length: 16 residues. Germline CDR1 MDHEN, CDR2 SYDVKM. V trimming: 6 bases; J trimming: 2 bases; junction bases outside the gene matches: 8. Specimen: naive CD4+ T cells from PBMCs. Subset meaning: CD45RA+ positively selected. The sequence was obtained from a man younger than 35 in good health. Some clones in this sample may be carry-over from other donors' samples. The V call is TRBV28, the J call TRBJ2-1; 9 bases match TRBD2. The CDR3 sequence is CASRFSGRGPYNEQFF. CDR3 coding DNA: TGTGCCAGCAGATTTAGCGGGAGAGGGCCCTACAATGAGCAGTTCTTC.